Below are 27 T cell receptor beta chains sequenced from a single sample in a study of blood T cells in healthy people across ages. Using a J-beta primer mix together with a sample-barcoded 5' primer, a second PCR was run for about 6 to 12 cycles. Via MiXCR, TCRdb re-called the 5' RACE reads, giving one row per CDR3 protein. Of some 1,800,000 distinct CDR3 sequences listed, about 39% are singletons. Sequenced sample: blood. Source of these receptors: a human donor in good health.

The chain joins TRBV7-9 to TRBJ2-7; 9 bases agree with TRBD1. This CDR3 spans 14 amino acids. Germline V CDR1 and CDR2: SEHNR, FQNEAQ (reference sequence). V was clipped by 4 bases and J by 6 bases; unmatched bases: 7. The CDR3 region is CASSSRQGGSEQYF. The CDR3 nucleotides are TGTGCCAGCAGCTCCCGACAGGGGGGATCCGAGCAGTACTTC.

This clonotype was observed a few times. This chain uses TRBV24-1 with TRBJ2-1; D gene unclear. In germline, CDR1 is KGHDR, CDR2 SFDVKD. The CDR3 runs to 11 residues. V lost 5 bases and J 8 bases, leaving 6 bases between the germline ends. CDR3 region: CATSVRDEQFF. Written as DNA, the CDR3 is TGTGCCACCAGTGTAAGGGATGAGCAGTTCTTC.

The gene calls are TRBV5-1 and TRBJ2-4; tentative D call: TRBD2 (6 bases). Near its end, the DNA agrees better with TRBJ2-5, so the J call may be wrong. This CDR3 spans 16 amino acids. CDR1 and CDR2 from the germline V gene are SGHRS and YFSETQ. The CDR3 DNA is TGCGCCAGCAGCATCCTGACTCGCGGGGTAGGAAAGACCCAGTACTTC. It codes for CASSILTRGVGKTQYF.

V usage is TRBV11-2 and J usage is TRBJ1-1; D is perhaps TRBD1 (5 bases). Germline assignment: CDR1 SGHAT and CDR2 FQNNGV. The CDR3 spans 16 residues. Trimming stripped 1 base from V and 6 bases from J, with 18 bases between. The CDR3 loop is CASSLVGWGALAEAFF. For the CDR3, the DNA is TGTGCCAGCAGCTTAGTAGGCTGGGGCGCACTTGCTGAAGCTTTCTTT.

The chain is built from TRBV20-1 and TRBJ2-1; D may match TRBD1 or TRBD2 (5 bases each). The length of the CDR3 is 11 residues. Germline CDR1 DFQATT, CDR2 SNEGSKA (reference sequence). This chain's CDR3 is CSRGPYNEQFF. DNA for the CDR3: TGCAGCCGGGGCCCATACAATGAGCAGTTCTTC.

The chain is built from TRBV12-3 or TRBV12-4 and TRBJ2-2, with D perhaps matching TRBD1 or TRBD2 (5 bases each). Trimming stripped 7 bases from V and 7 bases from J, with 19 bases between. The CDR3 spans 15 residues. The CDR3 nucleotides are TGTGCCAGCAAGGGAGTTAGGGGAGTCGACGGGGAGCTGTTTTTT. Protein product: CASKGVRGVDGELFF.

The gene calls are TRBV12-3 or TRBV12-4 and TRBJ1-2; 9 nucleotides agree with TRBD1. This CDR3 has 15 residues. With V trimmed by 1 base and J by 9 bases, 9 bases remained unmatched. The CDR3 loop is CASSLGRDRAIRYTF. The CDR3 bases are TGTGCCAGCAGTTTAGGGAGGGACAGGGCGATACGCTACACCTTC.

The rearrangement joins TRBV27 to TRBJ1-6; unclear D gene. The CDR3 is 13 residues long. Germline CDR1 and CDR2: MNHEY and SMNVEV (reference sequence). V shed 5 bases and J shed 3 bases, with 5 bases lying between them. CDR3 bases: TGTGCCAGCAGTGCTTTCTATAATTCACCCCTCCACTTT. It encodes CASSAFYNSPLHF.

The chain uses TRBV7-2 and TRBJ2-1, with TRBD1 identical over 7 bases. Germline V gene data show CDR1 as SGHTA and CDR2 as FQGNSA. V lost 0 bases to trimming and J lost 0 bases; unmatched junction nucleotides: 5. CDR3 length: 17 amino acids. CDR3 region: CASSLATGIGSYNEQFF. CDR3 DNA sequence: TGTGCCAGCAGCTTAGCGACAGGGATCGGCTCCTACAATGAGCAGTTCTTC.

About this clonotype itself: The conserved phenylalanine or tryptophan is not found at the CDR3 terminus, so this likely reflects a read error. The J gene is TRBJ2-3, the V gene TRBV12-3 or TRBV12-4; D remains ambiguous. V was pared by 4 bases and J by 2 bases, with 4 bases between. This CDR3 contains 12 residues. For the CDR3, the DNA is TGTGCCAGCAGTTGGCACACAGATACGCAGTATTCT. Protein product: CASSWHTDTQYS.

The chain joins TRBV4-2 to TRBJ2-3, with 8 bases aligning to TRBD2. In germline, CDR1 is LGHNA, CDR2 YNFKEQ. This CDR3 is built from 16 residues. Losses at the gene ends were 4 bases for V and 3 bases for J; bases not matched to a gene: 9. CDR3 DNA: TGTGCCAGCAGCCCTAGAGAGCGGGGGTTAACAGATACGCAGTATTTT. Protein sequence: CASSPRERGLTDTQYF.

This clonotype was observed a handful of times. The chain combines TRBV29-1 with TRBJ1-1; the match to TRBD1 covers 7 bases. The CDR3 consists of 14 residues. After removal of 6 bases from V and 0 bases from J, the junction contained 7 bases not matched to a gene. Looked up from germline, CDR1 is SQVTM and CDR2 is ANQGSEA. This CDR3 is CSVGQLLLNTEAFF. The CDR3 nucleotides are TGCAGCGTGGGACAGTTACTTTTGAACACTGAAGCTTTCTTT.

As concerns this clonotype: This clone may be a read error of a much larger clone one base away. The chain combines TRBV7-2 with TRBJ2-7, with 7 bases fitting TRBD2. The CDR3 spans 14 residues. Trimming removed 4 bases from V and 4 bases from J; junction bases left unmatched: 7. Germline CDR1 SGHTA, CDR2 FQGNSA. CDR3 region: CASSSGGSVYEQYF. CDR3 bases: TGTGCCAGCAGCTCGGGGGGATCGGTATACGAGCAGTACTTC.

Written as DNA, the CDR3 is TGTGCCAGCAGTTTATTGTGGGACGGGACAAGGAATCAAGAGACCCAGTACTTC. Amino acids: CASSLLWDGTRNQETQYF. The chain uses TRBV12-3 or TRBV12-4 and TRBJ2-5; maybe TRBD1 (6 bases). CDR3 length: 18 residues. Trimming left V 2 bases short and J 2 bases short, with 21 bases between.

The sample holds one count of this clonotype. The chain carries TRBV12-3 or TRBV12-4 and TRBJ2-4; 7 bases are a match to TRBD1. There are 13 residues in the CDR3. V lost 2 bases to trimming and J lost 13 bases; unmatched junction nucleotides: 8. Here the CDR3 reads CASSLKGGGEQYF. CDR3 coding DNA: TGTGCCAGCAGTTTAAAAGGGGGCGGTGAGCAGTACTTC.

This clonotype has a count of ten or more. The chain employs TRBV4-3 and TRBJ2-7; TRBD1 aligns across 10 bases. CDR1 is LGHNA, CDR2 YSLEER, per germline. The V segment lost 0 bases and the J segment 2 bases; nucleotides outside the gene matches: 1. This CDR3 comprises 15 residues. CDR3 sequence (DNA): TGCGCCAGCAGCCAAGACGGGACAGGGGCCTACGAGCAGTACTTC. It encodes CASSQDGTGAYEQYF.

In DNA form, the CDR3 reads TGTGCCATCGGGACATTCTACTCTGGGGCCAACGTCCTGACTTTC. Amino acid sequence: CAIGTFYSGANVLTF. The V and J genes are TRBV3-1 and TRBJ2-6; tentative D call: TRBD1 (6 bases). Germline V gene sequence: CDR1 LGHDT, CDR2 YNNKEL (reference sequence). Trimming took off 10 bases at V and 0 bases at J, with 13 bases between the two ends. The CDR3 length is 15 residues.

For this clonotype: Compared with germline, one end of the junction differs, possibly owing to a read error. This chain joins TRBV29-1 and TRBJ2-1, with no clear D. TRBJ2-7 matches the DNA end more closely, so the J call is doubtful. The germline V gene encodes CDR1 SQVTM and CDR2 ANQGSEA. The CDR3 runs to 15 residues. The DNA for the CDR3 is TGCAGTGTTGGTGGCACAAGCTTCTCCTACAATGAGCAGTACTTC. It specifies CSVGGTSFSYNEQYF.

The chain couples TRBV27 to TRBJ1-6; D not certain. CDR1 is MNHEY, CDR2 SMNVEV, per germline (reference sequence). There are 15 residues in the CDR3. Trimming took off 1 base at V and 4 bases at J, with 8 bases between the two ends. CDR3 nucleotide sequence: TGTGCCAGCAGTTTATATCAACAATATAATTCACCCCTCCACTTT. It yields the protein CASSLYQQYNSPLHF.

This clonotype has just a few counts. The chain links TRBV15 to TRBJ2-7; D is unresolved. Trimming removed 4 bases from V and 6 bases from J, with 13 bases in between. This CDR3 contains 13 residues. Germline-derived CDR1 and CDR2 are LNHNV and YYDKDF (reference sequence). CDR3 bases: TGTGCCACCAGCACTAACTACGTCGCCGAGCAGTACTTC. Its translation: CATSTNYVAEQYF. The full variable domain, its missing parts supplied by reference TRBV15 and TRBJ2-7, is DAMVIQNPRYQVTQFGKPVTLSCSQTLNHNVMYWYQQKSSQAPKLLFHYYDKDFNNEADTPDNFQSRRPNTSFCFLDIRSPGLGDTAMYLCATSTNYVAEQYFGPGTRLTVT.

The CDR3: CASSVQGVYEQYF. CDR3 bases: TGTGCCAGCAGTGTACAGGGTGTTTACGAGCAGTACTTC. V and J are TRBV6-1 and TRBJ2-7, with D tentatively TRBD1 (6 bases). Germline V gene lookup returns CDR1 MNHNS and CDR2 SASEGT. The V and J ends lost 4 bases and 4 bases respectively, with 11 bases between them. The CDR3 has 13 amino acids.

This chain links TRBV5-5 with TRBJ1-1; D not resolved. This CDR3 region has 11 residues. V was shortened by 3 bases and J by 8 bases, with 8 bases between the two germline ends. The germline gives CDR1 SGHKS, CDR2 YYEKEE (reference sequence). CDR3 DNA sequence: TGTGCCAGCAGCTCATCTACCGAAGCTTTCTTT. This translates into CASSSSTEAFF.

A few counts support this clonotype. The gene calls are TRBV5-1 and TRBJ2-1; TRBD1 matches 7 bases. V gave up 0 bases and J gave up 6 bases; unmatched junction bases: 9. This CDR3 is built from 16 residues. CDR1 is SGHRS, CDR2 YFSETQ, per germline. CDR3 sequence reads: CASSLAGAGGLNEQFF. As DNA, the CDR3 is TGCGCCAGCAGCTTGGCCGGGGCAGGGGGTCTCAATGAGCAGTTCTTC.

This clonotype was picked up a small number of times. The J gene is TRBJ2-1, the V gene TRBV4-3; the D gene is possibly TRBD1 (6 bases). The CDR3 extends over 15 amino acids. V lost 1 base and J lost 1, with 8 bases in between. Germline assignment: CDR1 LGHNA and CDR2 YSLEER. The chain's CDR3 is CASSQGTGSYNEQFF. The CDR3 DNA sequence: TGCGCCAGCAGCCAAGGAACAGGGTCCTACAATGAGCAGTTCTTC.

This clonotype was seen more than once but under ten times. The V call is TRBV11-2, the J call TRBJ1-2; D gene unclear. Trimming stripped 7 bases from V and 1 base from J, with 7 bases between. Germline assignment: CDR1 SGHAT and CDR2 FQNNGV. The CDR3 loop spans 12 amino acids. The CDR3 nucleotides are TGTGCCAGCAACCGCATTAACTATGGCTACACCTTC. This encodes CASNRINYGYTF.

The rearrangement links TRBV29-1 to TRBJ2-3; 11 bases agree with TRBD2. Germline V gives CDR1 SQVTM, CDR2 ANQGSEA. V lost 4 bases to trimming and J lost 3 bases; unmatched junction nucleotides: 15. CDR3 size: 18 residues. The CDR3 coding sequence is TGCAGCGTTGGAGGGGGGCTAGCGGGGGGTTACATGACAGATACGCAGTATTTT. It translates to CSVGGGLAGGYMTDTQYF.

In DNA form, the CDR3 reads TGTGCCAGCAGCTACGGGACGGAGGGCCTCGAGCAGTACTTC. Its protein is CASSYGTEGLEQYF. The chain combines TRBV3-1 with TRBJ2-7; D might be TRBD2 (6 bases). CDR3 length: 14 amino acids. With 5 bases removed from V and 6 bases from J, the gap between germline ends came to 17 bases. CDR1 LGHDT and CDR2 YNNKEL come from the germline V gene (reference sequence).